This is a list of T cell receptor beta chains from one sample in a study of CD4 T cells in relation to SARS-CoV-2 and coronaviruses. The table came from immunoSEQ multiplex PCR; TCRdb's copy has only in-frame clones and leaves some out. The sample consists of 15,000 to 20,000 clones, about three quarters of them appearing once. Their recognized antigens are unknown. The sequenced material came from CD4+ T cells from PBMCs, cultured in vitro. These receptors were collected from a human donor in good health. Both conserved end residues are part of each CDR3. Each record gives: CDR3 length, V gene, J gene, CDR3 protein.

cdr3_length: 16
v_call: TRBV5-1
j_call: TRBJ2-3
cdr3_aa: CASSLRTGRSTDTQYF

cdr3_length: 14
v_call: TRBV6-6
j_call: TRBJ1-6
cdr3_aa: CASSYGTYNSPLHF

cdr3_length: 17
v_call: TRBV6-6
j_call: TRBJ1-6
cdr3_aa: CASSPWDGSSYNSPLHF

cdr3_length: 12
v_call: TRBV28
j_call: TRBJ2-2
cdr3_aa: CASTTRHGELFF

cdr3_length: 12
v_call: TRBV30
j_call: TRBJ1-4
cdr3_aa: CSGAATNEKLFF

cdr3_length: 15
v_call: TRBV5-1
j_call: TRBJ1-5
cdr3_aa: CASSLETGKDQPQHF

cdr3_length: 13
v_call: TRBV27
j_call: TRBJ1-6
cdr3_aa: CASSPIQGAPLHF

cdr3_length: 17
v_call: TRBV5-4
j_call: TRBJ2-5
cdr3_aa: CASSIGPQYRGQETQYF

cdr3_length: 15
v_call: TRBV10-1
j_call: TRBJ2-7
cdr3_aa: CASSESAGAGYEQYF

cdr3_length: 13
v_call: TRBV12-3/TRBV12-4
j_call: TRBJ2-5
cdr3_aa: CASSFAGQETQYF

cdr3_length: 15
v_call: TRBV9
j_call: TRBJ2-1
cdr3_aa: CASSVAGGPFQEQFF

cdr3_length: 16
v_call: TRBV25-1
j_call: TRBJ1-4
cdr3_aa: CASSGGLIATNEKLFF

cdr3_length: 14
v_call: TRBV25-1
j_call: TRBJ1-2
cdr3_aa: CASSLTGAKYGYTF

cdr3_length: 16
v_call: TRBV30
j_call: TRBJ2-3
cdr3_aa: CAWSVGLAGTGDTQYF

cdr3_length: 13
v_call: TRBV20-1
j_call: TRBJ2-5
cdr3_aa: CSASLGFRETQYF

cdr3_length: 14
v_call: TRBV10-3
j_call: TRBJ2-1
cdr3_aa: CAIRTGETTGEQFF

cdr3_length: 14
v_call: TRBV3-1/TRBV3-2
j_call: TRBJ2-2
cdr3_aa: CASSQGAGTGELFF

cdr3_length: 15
v_call: TRBV5-1
j_call: TRBJ2-7
cdr3_aa: CASSLGPGVSYEQYF

cdr3_length: 15
v_call: TRBV5-1
j_call: TRBJ2-5
cdr3_aa: CASSLVLGDQETQYF

cdr3_length: 13
v_call: TRBV3-1/TRBV3-2
j_call: TRBJ2-1
cdr3_aa: CASSEGRAGGQFF

cdr3_length: 14
v_call: TRBV3-1/TRBV3-2
j_call: TRBJ2-2
cdr3_aa: CASSQDFLAGELFF

cdr3_length: 15
v_call: TRBV5-8
j_call: TRBJ1-4
cdr3_aa: CASSLEPHGNEKLFF

cdr3_length: 14
v_call: TRBV19
j_call: TRBJ2-5
cdr3_aa: CASAGFQGRETQYF

cdr3_length: 17
v_call: TRBV7-8
j_call: TRBJ2-5
cdr3_aa: CASSLGLYRGYQETQYF

cdr3_length: 15
v_call: TRBV4-1
j_call: TRBJ2-5
cdr3_aa: CASSQSQGWSETQYF

cdr3_length: 16
v_call: TRBV24-1
j_call: TRBJ2-1
cdr3_aa: CATSDGSGRVYNEQFF

cdr3_length: 14
v_call: TRBV7-2
j_call: TRBJ1-2
cdr3_aa: CASSSPGRRNSQTF

cdr3_length: 16
v_call: TRBV7-2
j_call: TRBJ2-1
cdr3_aa: CASSLEAGAAYNEQFF

cdr3_length: 14
v_call: TRBV11-1
j_call: TRBJ1-6
cdr3_aa: CASSLVEVNSPLHF

cdr3_length: 16
v_call: TRBV6-2/TRBV6-3
j_call: TRBJ1-2
cdr3_aa: CASSSSGLTRSYGYTF

cdr3_length: 15
v_call: TRBV12-5
j_call: TRBJ1-4
cdr3_aa: CASGLAPGVGEKLFF

cdr3_length: 16
v_call: TRBV19
j_call: TRBJ2-5
cdr3_aa: CASSIGGRKTEETQYF

cdr3_length: 12
v_call: TRBV2
j_call: TRBJ2-1
cdr3_aa: CASSYLGSEQFF

cdr3_length: 15
v_call: TRBV6-5
j_call: TRBJ1-1
cdr3_aa: CASRVQGGSFTEAFF

cdr3_length: 18
v_call: TRBV7-8
j_call: TRBJ2-7
cdr3_aa: CASSLAVTGGGSAYEQYF

cdr3_length: 14
v_call: TRBV5-5
j_call: TRBJ1-1
cdr3_aa: CASRPDGENTEAFF

cdr3_length: 13
v_call: TRBV3-1/TRBV3-2
j_call: TRBJ2-5
cdr3_aa: CASISGRGRTQYF

cdr3_length: 16
v_call: TRBV5-8
j_call: TRBJ2-7
cdr3_aa: CASSVTFGGVLHEQYF

cdr3_length: 15
v_call: TRBV4-1
j_call: TRBJ2-7
cdr3_aa: CASSQDGETLREQYF

cdr3_length: 14
v_call: TRBV9
j_call: TRBJ2-7
cdr3_aa: CASSVELTSYEQYF

cdr3_length: 14
v_call: TRBV7-9
j_call: TRBJ1-5
cdr3_aa: CASSSDRDNQPQHF

cdr3_length: 13
v_call: TRBV5-3
j_call: TRBJ2-7
cdr3_aa: CARSLCHSYEQYF

cdr3_length: 16
v_call: TRBV3-1/TRBV3-2
j_call: TRBJ1-4
cdr3_aa: CASSQTGTGVIGKLFF

cdr3_length: 15
v_call: TRBV30
j_call: TRBJ2-3
cdr3_aa: CAWSLDRESTDTQYF

cdr3_length: 16
v_call: TRBV18
j_call: TRBJ2-1
cdr3_aa: CASSPRRPAGYNEQFF

cdr3_length: 13
v_call: TRBV5-1
j_call: TRBJ2-5
cdr3_aa: CASSLSVSGTQYF

cdr3_length: 18
v_call: TRBV5-1
j_call: TRBJ2-2
cdr3_aa: CASSLNRPGQQNTGELFF

cdr3_length: 12
v_call: TRBV21-1
j_call: TRBJ2-3
cdr3_aa: CASTGATDTQYF

cdr3_length: 14
v_call: TRBV15
j_call: TRBJ1-1
cdr3_aa: CATSRLTGSTEAFF

cdr3_length: 13
v_call: TRBV3-1/TRBV3-2
j_call: TRBJ2-1
cdr3_aa: CASSQDLYNEQFF

cdr3_length: 16
v_call: TRBV30
j_call: TRBJ2-5
cdr3_aa: CAWSVGSTGLVETQYF

cdr3_length: 14
v_call: TRBV24-1
j_call: TRBJ2-3
cdr3_aa: CATSGQDNTDTQYF